This T cell receptor beta chain was sequenced in a study of T cells in Graves' hyperthyroidism and ophthalmopathy. At least ten counts were recorded for this clonotype. What was amplified from RNA transcripts were TCR beta CDR3 regions. TCR CDR3 regions were first amplified by RT-PCR with HTBI primers. TCRdb recomputed calls from the multiplex PCR reads with MiXCR, one row per CDR3 protein. The profile shows approximately 480,000 distinct CDR3 sequences, 20% to 25% of them singletons. CDR1 SQVTM and CDR2 ANQGSEA come from the germline V gene. The ends were cut back, 1 base at V and 6 bases at J, with 9 bases in the middle. The CDR3 sequence is 12 residues long.

The sequence was obtained from a man aged 18 to 30 with Graves' hyperthyroidism. Sequencing input: blood. The rearrangement uses TRBV29-1 and TRBJ1-1, with D perhaps TRBD1 (5 bases). The DNA for the CDR3 is TGCAGCGTTGAAGGGACAAAATCTGAAGCTTTCTTT. It translates to CSVEGTKSEAFF.